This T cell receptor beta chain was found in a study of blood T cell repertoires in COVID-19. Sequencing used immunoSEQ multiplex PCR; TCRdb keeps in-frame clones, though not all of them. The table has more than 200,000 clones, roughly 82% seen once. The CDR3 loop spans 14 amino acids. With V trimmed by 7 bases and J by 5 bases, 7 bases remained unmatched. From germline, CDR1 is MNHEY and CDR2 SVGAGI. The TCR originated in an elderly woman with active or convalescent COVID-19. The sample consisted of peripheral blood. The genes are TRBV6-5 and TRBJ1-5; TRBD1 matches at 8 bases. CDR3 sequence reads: CASTPGQEYQPQHF. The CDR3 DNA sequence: TGTGCCAGCACTCCGGGACAGGAATATCAGCCCCAGCATTTT.